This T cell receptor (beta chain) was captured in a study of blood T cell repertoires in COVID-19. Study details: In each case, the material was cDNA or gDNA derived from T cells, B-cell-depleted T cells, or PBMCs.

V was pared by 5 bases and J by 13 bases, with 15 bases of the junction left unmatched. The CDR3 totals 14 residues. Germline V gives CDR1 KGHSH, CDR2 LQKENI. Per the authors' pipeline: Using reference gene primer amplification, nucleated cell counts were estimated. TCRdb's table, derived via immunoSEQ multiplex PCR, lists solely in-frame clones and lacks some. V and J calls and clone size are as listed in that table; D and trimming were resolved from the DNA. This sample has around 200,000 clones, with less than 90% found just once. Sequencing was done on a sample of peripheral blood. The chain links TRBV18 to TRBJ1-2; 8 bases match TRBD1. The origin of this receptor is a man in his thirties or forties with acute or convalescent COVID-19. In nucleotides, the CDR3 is TGTGCCAGCTCATCAGACAGGGGACCGATTTCCCCCACCTTC. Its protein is CASSSDRGPISPTF.